Presented here are 19 T cell receptor beta chains from one specimen sequenced in a study of regulatory T cells in long-lasting Graves disease. Time point defined: persistent/refractory GD, antithyroid drugs over 5 years with positive TRAb. RNA isolated from PBMCs was used to make the TCR library. Sequencing libraries for TCR beta were prepared with iRepertoire HTBI primers and Arm-PCR of CDR3 regions. TCRdb redid the calling of the multiplex PCR reads with MiXCR, one entry per CDR3 protein. The sample carries a few hundred thousand distinct CDR3 sequences, approximately 25% recorded once. Sequenced material: peripheral blood mononuclear cells (PBMCs), taken when the disease was refractory, from a patient treated with antithyroid drugs. These receptor sequences come from a woman in her thirties or forties with Graves disease.

This clonotype was found a few times. The chain couples TRBV4-1 to TRBJ2-5; D could derive from TRBD1 or TRBD2 (6 bases each). Germline lookup yields CDR1 MGHRA and CDR2 YSYEKL. V was pared by 0 bases and J by 5 bases, with 16 bases between. CDR3 size: 16 residues. CDR3 in DNA: TGCGCCAGCAGCCAAGATCGAAGGGGGGCGCGGGAGACCCAGTACTTC. Encoded protein: CASSQDRRGARETQYF.

Of note for this clonotype: One base away lies a much larger clone, so this may be a sequencing read error. The V and J genes are TRBV11-3 and TRBJ2-2; D not certain. The CDR3 sequence is 13 residues long. Per germline, CDR1 SGHNT and CDR2 YENEEA. In nucleotides, the CDR3 is TGTGCCAGCAGCCCAGACCTCACCGAGGAGCTGTTTTTT. It specifies CASSPDLTEELFF.

The chain is built from TRBV6-1 and TRBJ2-7, with D possibly matching TRBD2 (7 bases). The V gene lost 7 bases and the J gene lost 1 base, with 11 bases spanning the gap. Germline V lookup: CDR1 MNHNS, CDR2 SASEGT. There are 13 residues in the CDR3. The CDR3 bases are TGTGCCAGCATAAGGGGGGGTTCCTACGAGCAGTACTTC. Its protein is CASIRGGSYEQYF.

J is TRBJ1-5 and V is TRBV4-1, with D possibly being TRBD1 (5 bases). CDR3 size: 17 residues. The germline V and J ends were trimmed by 0 bases and 0 bases, with 12 bases remaining between them. Germline V lookup: CDR1 MGHRA, CDR2 YSYEKL. CDR3 coding DNA: TGCGCCAGCAGCCAAGATCGGACAACCGGTAGCAATCAGCCCCAGCATTTT. It specifies CASSQDRTTGSNQPQHF.

This clonotype has only a few counts. CDR3 bases: TGTGCCAGCAGTGAAGCGCAGATTATAGGGCAGTACTTC. It specifies CASSEAQIIGQYF. The chain carries TRBV6-1 and TRBJ2-7; D is ambiguous. The CDR3 is 13 residues long. Between the trimmed V and J ends, which lost 0 bases and 9 bases, there was a span of 12 bases. CDR1 is MNHNS, CDR2 SASEGT, per germline.

This clonotype was observed a handful of times. The V call is TRBV29-1, the J call TRBJ2-7; D gene unclear. Trimming cost V 4 bases and J 2 bases, with 9 bases left between them. This CDR3 comprises 12 residues. Germline loops: CDR1 SQVTM, CDR2 ANQGSEA. CDR3 sequence reads: CSVVVGPYEQYF. The CDR3 DNA reads TGCAGCGTTGTAGTAGGGCCCTACGAGCAGTACTTC.

This clonotype was detected ten times or more. The J gene is TRBJ1-1, the V gene TRBV12-3 or TRBV12-4, with 7 bases lining up with TRBD1. Trimming removed 3 bases from V and 11 bases from J; junction bases left unmatched: 9. The CDR3 has 13 amino acids. The CDR3 DNA follows: TGTGCCAGCAGTTTGAAAGGGGGCAGGCCGGCTTTCTTT. Encoded protein: CASSLKGGRPAFF.

This clonotype was seen ten or more times. The chain recombines TRBV7-8 with TRBJ1-6; D gene ambiguous. Trimming shortened V by 5 bases and J by 3 bases, and 14 bases separated the two germline ends. This CDR3 spans 16 amino acids. CDR1 and CDR2 from the germline V gene are SGHVS and FQNEAQ. The CDR3 sequence is CASSPTGEVYNSPLHF. CDR3 coding DNA: TGTGCCAGCAGCCCGACTGGGGAAGTCTATAATTCACCCCTCCACTTT.

The genes are TRBV7-2 and TRBJ2-2; 11 bases line up with TRBD2. This CDR3 comprises 17 residues. Germline V gives CDR1 SGHTA, CDR2 FQGNSA. The V gene end was trimmed by 1 base and the J gene end by 6 bases; junction bases not matched to a gene: 7. CDR3 amino acids: CASSLGGLAVGAGELFF. CDR3 sequence (DNA): TGTGCCAGCAGCTTAGGGGGACTAGCGGTGGGGGCCGGGGAGCTGTTTTTT.

The count of this clonotype is one. V is TRBV20-1 and J is TRBJ2-5; D is unresolved. The CDR3 covers 15 residues. Trimming took 6 bases from V and 3 from J, leaving 20 bases between them. Germline assignment: CDR1 DFQATT and CDR2 SNEGSKA (reference sequence). In DNA form, the CDR3 reads TGCAGTGCCCCGAACAACCCGGGCAGCGAAGAGACCCAGTACTTC. Protein: CSAPNNPGSEETQYF.

A note on this clonotype: With a far larger clone one base away, a read error is the likely cause. In this CDR3 the conserved last residue, phenylalanine or tryptophan, is missing, so a read error is likely. This chain links TRBV2 with TRBJ1-2; 7 bases are a match to TRBD1. J gave up 6 bases and V 7 bases, and 8 bases lay outside the gene matches. The CDR3 consists of 13 residues. The germline gives CDR1 SNHLY, CDR2 FYNNEI. The CDR3 loop reads CASTSTGLNGYTL. The CDR3 region has the DNA TGTGCCAGCACCTCGACAGGGCTAAATGGCTACACCCTC.

This clonotype was counted ten times or more. The V and J genes are TRBV7-9 and TRBJ2-2; unclear D gene. Germline CDR1 is SEHNR and CDR2 is FQNEAQ (reference sequence). Trimming shortened V by 10 bases and J by 3 bases, and 3 bases separated the two germline ends. The CDR3 sequence is 10 residues long. The CDR3 spells CAIYTGELFF. For the CDR3, the DNA is TGTGCCATCTACACCGGGGAGCTGTTTTTT.

This clonotype was counted at least ten times. The chain employs TRBV6-5 and TRBJ1-1; D is uncertain. The germline CDR1 and CDR2 sequences are MNHEY and SVGAGI. The V end was cut by 3 bases, the J end by 1 base, with 9 bases between. The CDR3 spans 14 residues. DNA of the CDR3: TGTGCCAGCAGTTATATTGGTGGGAACACTGAAGCTTTCTTT. This gives the protein CASSYIGGNTEAFF.

This clonotype was observed at least ten times. The chain carries TRBV2 and TRBJ2-7, with a tentative D call TRBD1 (5 bases). Trimming took off 5 bases at V and 5 bases at J, with 13 bases between the two ends. The CDR3 has 13 residues. Germline V gene sequence: CDR1 SNHLY, CDR2 FYNNEI. The CDR3 DNA is TGTGCCAGCAGTTTCCAGGGTCGCCACGAGCAGTACTTC. It codes for CASSFQGRHEQYF.

This clonotype occurred many times. The DNA for the CDR3 is TGTGCCAGCGGGGAATCGGGGCAGCCCCAGCATTTT. This encodes CASGESGQPQHF. J is TRBJ1-5 and V is TRBV2; the D is unclear. In germline, CDR1 is SNHLY, CDR2 FYNNEI. The CDR3 spans 12 residues. Trimming removed 8 bases from V and 7 bases from J, with 12 bases in between. The whole variable domain, remainder taken from reference TRBV2 and TRBJ1-5, is EPEVTQTPSHQVTQMGQEVILRCVPISNHLYFYWYRQILGQKVEFLVSFYNNEISEKSEIFDDQFSVERPDGSNFTLKIRSTKLEDSAMYFCASGESGQPQHFGDGTRLSIL.

This clonotype was picked up a small number of times. The rearrangement links TRBV28 to TRBJ2-3; D might be TRBD2 (6 bases). This CDR3 contains 19 residues. Germline V lookup: CDR1 MDHEN, CDR2 SYDVKM. With 7 bases removed from V and 1 base from J, the gap between germline ends came to 27 bases. The CDR3 DNA reads as TGTGCCAGCACCCCCCGCCCCCTAATAGCGGAAGTCGGCACAGATACGCAGTATTTT. Translation: CASTPRPLIAEVGTDTQYF. Full variable domain (remainder filled in from reference TRBV28 and TRBJ2-3): DVKVTQSSRYLVKRTGEKVFLECVQDMDHENMFWYRQDPGLGLRLIYFSYDVKMKEKGDIPEGYSVSREKKERFSLILESASTNQTSMYLCASTPRPLIAEVGTDTQYFGPGTRLTVL.

This clonotype has a handful of counts. The rearrangement links TRBV4-1 to TRBJ2-7; 10 bases map to TRBD1. The CDR3 runs to 15 residues. The trim removed 3 bases at V and 4 bases at J, leaving 6 bases unmatched. Germline assignment: CDR1 MGHRA and CDR2 YSYEKL. In DNA, the CDR3 is TGCGCCAGCAGCCAGACTGACAGGGGGCTTTACGAGCAGTACTTC. This translates into CASSQTDRGLYEQYF.

This clonotype came up a few times. J is TRBJ2-5 and V is TRBV9; 9 bases agree with TRBD2. V gave up 2 bases and J gave up 5 bases; unmatched junction bases: 7. Per the germline V gene, CDR1 is SGDLS and CDR2 is YYNGEE. This CDR3 spans 15 amino acids. The CDR3 DNA reads TGTGCCAGCAGCGTTAGCGGGAGTGTGTGGGAGACCCAGTACTTC. Protein product: CASSVSGSVWETQYF.

This clonotype was seen at least ten times. The chain recombines TRBV20-1 with TRBJ1-1; D gene uncertain. Germline-derived CDR1 and CDR2 are DFQATT and SNEGSKA (reference sequence). V was shortened by 3 bases and J by 5 bases, with 7 bases between the two germline ends. This CDR3 has 11 residues. This CDR3 is CSASLETEAFF. The DNA for the CDR3 is TGCAGTGCTAGTCTCGAGACTGAAGCTTTCTTT.